This T cell receptor (beta chain) was sequenced in a study of cytomegalovirus exposure and HLA in healthy donors. In the case of this clone: What it binds is not known.

The protocol was immunoSEQ multiplex PCR, while the TCRdb copy is restricted to in-frame clones and leaves out a portion. Of some 83,000 clones listed, 94% are singletons. The CDR3 loop spans 15 amino acids. Per germline, CDR1 LNHDA and CDR2 SQIVND (reference sequence). Deletions cut 5 bases from V and 4 bases from J, with 15 bases between. General study findings and limits: Cytomegalovirus association was listed for under 200 TCR beta chains.

The sample was PBMCs. The sequence was collected from a woman between 18 and 29 years old in good health and CMV-seronegative. This sequence joins TRBV19 and TRBJ2-1; a weak D match, TRBD1 (6 bases). CDR3 coding DNA: TGTGCCAGTAGTCCCCTGGACAGCACATACAATGAGCAGTTCTTC. Translating it yields CASSPLDSTYNEQFF.